This entry describes one T cell receptor (beta chain). Germline CDR1 reads LNHDA; CDR2 reads SQIVND (reference sequence). V lost 1 base and J lost 11; bases outside the gene matches: 4. CDR3 length: 14 residues. Recruitment covered about two dozen US areas and drew participants whose ages spanned roughly 18 to 100 years. The data were taken from a study of blood T cell repertoires in COVID-19. About the study: The cDNA or gDNA used as material had been derived from T cells, B-cell-depleted T cells, or PBMCs.

Repertoires were generated with immunoSEQ multiplex PCR, while TCRdb's copy carries only in-frame clones and drops some. The table has 200,000 to 250,000 clones, 80% to 90% seen once. The chain couples TRBV19 to TRBJ2-1; 11 bases match TRBD2. This sequence originates from a woman in her 30s who had been exposed to COVID-19. The sequencing sample was made of PBMCs or T cells enriched from blood (not recorded which). DNA of the CDR3: TGTGCCAGTAGTATAGTTACTAGCGGGAGTAAGCAGTTCTTC. Its protein product is CASSIVTSGSKQFF.